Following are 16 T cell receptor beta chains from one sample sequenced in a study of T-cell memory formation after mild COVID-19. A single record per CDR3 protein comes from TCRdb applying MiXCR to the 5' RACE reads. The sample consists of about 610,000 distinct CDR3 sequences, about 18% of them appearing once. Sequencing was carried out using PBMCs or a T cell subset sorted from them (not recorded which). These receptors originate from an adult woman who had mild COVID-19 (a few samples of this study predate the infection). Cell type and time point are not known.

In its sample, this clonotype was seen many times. CDR3 residues: CASSLGVGRDPKQFF. The DNA for the CDR3 is TGCGCCAGCAGCTTGGGGGTGGGACGGGACCCCAAGCAGTTCTTC. The chain employs TRBV5-1 and TRBJ2-1; possibly TRBD1 or TRBD2 for D (5 bases each). The CDR3 spans 15 residues. The V gene lost 0 bases and the J gene lost 11 bases, with 18 bases spanning the gap. In germline, CDR1 is SGHRS, CDR2 YFSETQ.

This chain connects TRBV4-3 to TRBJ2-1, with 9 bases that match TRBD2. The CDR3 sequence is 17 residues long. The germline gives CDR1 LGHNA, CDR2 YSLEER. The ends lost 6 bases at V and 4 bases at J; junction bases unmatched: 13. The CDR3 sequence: CASRKIGLAGTYNEQFF. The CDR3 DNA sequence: TGCGCCAGCAGGAAAATCGGTCTAGCGGGAACGTACAATGAGCAGTTCTTC.

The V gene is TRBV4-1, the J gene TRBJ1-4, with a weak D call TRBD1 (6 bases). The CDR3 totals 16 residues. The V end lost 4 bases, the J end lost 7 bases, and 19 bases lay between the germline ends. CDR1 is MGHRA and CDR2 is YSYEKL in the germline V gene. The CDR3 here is CASSPQLGQSVEKLFF. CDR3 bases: TGCGCCAGCAGCCCCCAACTTGGACAGTCTGTTGAAAAACTGTTTTTT.

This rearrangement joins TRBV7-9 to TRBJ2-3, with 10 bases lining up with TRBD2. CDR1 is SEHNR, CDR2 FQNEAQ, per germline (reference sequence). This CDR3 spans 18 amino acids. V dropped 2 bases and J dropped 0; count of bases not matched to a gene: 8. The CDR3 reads CASSLTSWTSGSTDTQYF. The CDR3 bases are TGTGCCAGCAGCTTAACCTCTTGGACTAGCGGAAGCACAGATACGCAGTATTTT.

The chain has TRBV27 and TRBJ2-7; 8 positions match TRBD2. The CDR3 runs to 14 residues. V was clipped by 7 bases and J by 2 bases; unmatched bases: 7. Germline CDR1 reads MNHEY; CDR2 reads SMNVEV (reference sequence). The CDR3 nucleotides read TGTGCCAGCACCACTAGCGGTCCTGCCTACGAGCAGTACTTC. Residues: CASTTSGPAYEQYF.

The CDR3 protein is CASSYRTSGGVNEQFF. DNA of the CDR3: TGTGCCAGCAGCTACCGGACTAGCGGGGGGGTAAATGAGCAGTTCTTC. V and J are TRBV7-2 and TRBJ2-1; 15 bases align to TRBD2. The germline gives CDR1 SGHTA, CDR2 FQGNSA. The CDR3 consists of 16 residues. V lost 4 bases and J lost 7; bases outside the gene matches: 5.

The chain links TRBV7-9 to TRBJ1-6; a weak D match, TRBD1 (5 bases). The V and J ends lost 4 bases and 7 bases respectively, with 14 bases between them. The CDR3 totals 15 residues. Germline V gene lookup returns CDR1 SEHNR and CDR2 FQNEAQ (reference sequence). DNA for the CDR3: TGTGCCAGCAGCTCTAGCCGCGGGGGGAATTCACCCCTCCACTTT. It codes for CASSSSRGGNSPLHF.

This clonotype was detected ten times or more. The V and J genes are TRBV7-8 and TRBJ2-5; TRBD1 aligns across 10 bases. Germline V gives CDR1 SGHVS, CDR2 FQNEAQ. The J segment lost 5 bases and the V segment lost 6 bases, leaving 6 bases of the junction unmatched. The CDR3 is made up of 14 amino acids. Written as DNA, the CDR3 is TGTGCCAGCAGTTCGACAGGGGGCAGGGAGACCCAGTACTTC. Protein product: CASSSTGGRETQYF. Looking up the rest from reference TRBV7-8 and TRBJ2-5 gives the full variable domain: GAGVSQSPRYKVAKRGQDVALRCDPISGHVSLFWYQQALGQGPEFLTYFQNEAQLDKSGLPSDRFFAERPEGSVSTLKIQRTQQEDSAVYLCASSSTGGRETQYFGPGTRLLVL.

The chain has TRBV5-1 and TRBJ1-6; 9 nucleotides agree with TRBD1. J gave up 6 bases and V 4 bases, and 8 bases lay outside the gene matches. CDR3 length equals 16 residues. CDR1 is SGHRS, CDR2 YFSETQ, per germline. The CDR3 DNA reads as TGCGCCAGCAGCAAACAGGGGGCATCCATTAATTCACCCCTCCACTTT. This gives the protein CASSKQGASINSPLHF.

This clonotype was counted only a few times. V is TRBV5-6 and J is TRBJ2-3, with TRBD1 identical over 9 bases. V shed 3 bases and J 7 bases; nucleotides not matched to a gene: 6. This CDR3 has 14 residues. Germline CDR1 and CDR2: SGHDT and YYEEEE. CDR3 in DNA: TGTGCCAGCAGCTCCACAGGGGGCGCGTATACGCAGTATTTT. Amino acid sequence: CASSSTGGAYTQYF.

The CDR3: CASSLRDIREQYF. The DNA of the CDR3 is TGTGCCAGCAGCTTAAGGGACATACGCGAGCAGTACTTC. J is TRBJ2-7 and V is TRBV7-9; possible D gene TRBD1, 6 bases. Germline CDR1 SEHNR, CDR2 FQNEAQ (reference sequence). This CDR3 region has 13 residues. Between the trimmed V and J ends, which lost 2 bases and 6 bases, there was a span of 11 bases.

The CDR3 here is CASSEVAGTDTQYF. In DNA, the CDR3 is TGTGCCAGCAGCGAGGTAGCGGGGACAGATACGCAGTATTTT. V gene TRBV9 combines with J gene TRBJ2-3; 8 bases align to TRBD2. Losses at the gene ends were 3 bases for V and 3 bases for J; bases not matched to a gene: 3. CDR1 and CDR2 (germline): SGDLS, YYNGEE. CDR3 length: 14 residues. The variable domain in full, completed from reference TRBV9 and TRBJ2-3, reads DSGVTQTPKHLITATGQRVTLRCSPRSGDLSVYWYQQSLDQGLQFLIQYYNGEERAKGNILERFSAQQFPDLHSELNLSSLELGDSALYFCASSEVAGTDTQYFGPGTRLTVL.

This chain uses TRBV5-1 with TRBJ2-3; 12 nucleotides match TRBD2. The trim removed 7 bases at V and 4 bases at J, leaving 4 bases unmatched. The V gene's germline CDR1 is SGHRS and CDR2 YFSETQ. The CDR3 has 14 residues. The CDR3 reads CASGGLAGSDTQYF. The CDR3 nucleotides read TGCGCCAGCGGTGGACTAGCGGGGTCAGATACGCAGTATTTT.

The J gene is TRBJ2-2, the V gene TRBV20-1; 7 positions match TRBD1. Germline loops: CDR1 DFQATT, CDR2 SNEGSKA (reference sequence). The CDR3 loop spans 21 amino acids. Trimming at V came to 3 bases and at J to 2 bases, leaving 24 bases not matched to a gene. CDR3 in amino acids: CSARDNDPLFGRGLNTGELFF. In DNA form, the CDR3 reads TGCAGTGCTAGGGATAACGATCCCCTTTTCGGAAGGGGGCTCAACACCGGGGAGCTGTTTTTT.

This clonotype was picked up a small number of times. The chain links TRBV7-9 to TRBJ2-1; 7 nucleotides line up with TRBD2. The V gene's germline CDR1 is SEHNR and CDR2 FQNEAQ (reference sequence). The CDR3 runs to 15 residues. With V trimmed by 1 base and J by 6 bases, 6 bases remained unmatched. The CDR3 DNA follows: TGTGCCAGCAGCTTAGTAGGCGGGAGTGTCAATGAGCAGTTCTTC. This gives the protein CASSLVGGSVNEQFF.

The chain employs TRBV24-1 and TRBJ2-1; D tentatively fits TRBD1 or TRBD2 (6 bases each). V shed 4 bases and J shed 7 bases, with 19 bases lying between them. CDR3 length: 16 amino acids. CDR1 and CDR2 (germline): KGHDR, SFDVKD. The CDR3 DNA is TGTGCCACCAGTGACCCAACGGGGGCCACGGGTAATGAGCAGTTCTTC. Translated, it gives CATSDPTGATGNEQFF.